This T cell receptor (beta chain) is from a study of cytomegalovirus exposure and HLA in healthy donors. PCR was performed using 60 Vbeta and 13 Jbeta primers. Methods used by the authors: Roughly 73 million unique TCR beta chains, roughly 11 million of them shared, were counted by a later analysis. Sequencing was performed with immunoSEQ multiplex PCR; in TCRdb, only in-frame clones are kept and a portion is missing. V and J calls and clone size are copied from that table; D and trimming were computed from the DNA. This sample's clone table lists some 120,000 clones. The clonotype comes from a young man in good health and CMV-seronegative. The sample consisted of PBMCs.

Written as DNA, the CDR3 is TGCAGCGTTGGGACTAGCGGGGGGATCAATGAGCAGTTCTTC. It is translated as CSVGTSGGINEQFF. The genes are TRBV29-1 and TRBJ2-1; 14 nucleotides align to TRBD2. The germline V gene has CDR1 SQVTM and CDR2 ANQGSEA. The CDR3 covers 14 residues. Trimming took 4 bases from V and 6 from J; bases not matched to a gene: 2.